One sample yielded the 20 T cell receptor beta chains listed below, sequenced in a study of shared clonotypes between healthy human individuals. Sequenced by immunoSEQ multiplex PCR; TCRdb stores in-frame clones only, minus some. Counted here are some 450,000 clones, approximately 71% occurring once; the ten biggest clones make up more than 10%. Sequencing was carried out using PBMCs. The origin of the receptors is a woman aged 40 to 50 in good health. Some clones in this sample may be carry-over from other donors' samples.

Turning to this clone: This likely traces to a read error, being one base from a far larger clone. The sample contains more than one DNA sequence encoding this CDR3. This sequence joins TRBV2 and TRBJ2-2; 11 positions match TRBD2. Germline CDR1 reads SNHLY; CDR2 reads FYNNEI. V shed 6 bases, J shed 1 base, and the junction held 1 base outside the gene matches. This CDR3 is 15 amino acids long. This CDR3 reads CASSGTSGNTGELFF. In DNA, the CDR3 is TGTGCCAGCAGCGGGACTAGCGGGAACACCGGGGAGCTGTTTTTT.

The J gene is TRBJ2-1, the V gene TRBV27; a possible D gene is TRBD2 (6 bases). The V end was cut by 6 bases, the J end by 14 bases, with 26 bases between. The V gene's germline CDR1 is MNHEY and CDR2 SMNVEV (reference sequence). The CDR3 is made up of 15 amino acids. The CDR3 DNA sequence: TGTGCCAGCAGCCGCAACACGGGAGCCCCCGGTGGGGAGTTCTTC. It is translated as CASSRNTGAPGGEFF.

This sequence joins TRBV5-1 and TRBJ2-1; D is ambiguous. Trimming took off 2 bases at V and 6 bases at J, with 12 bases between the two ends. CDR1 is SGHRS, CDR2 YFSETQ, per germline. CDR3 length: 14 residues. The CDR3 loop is CASSFPPFGNEQFF. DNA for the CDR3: TGCGCCAGCAGCTTCCCCCCCTTTGGCAATGAGCAGTTCTTC.

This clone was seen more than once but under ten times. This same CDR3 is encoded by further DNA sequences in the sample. CDR3 nucleotides: TGTGCCAGCAGCGTAGGAGAGGGCTCTGGGGCCAACGTCCTGACTTTC. Translating gives CASSVGEGSGANVLTF. This chain uses TRBV9 with TRBJ2-6; D is possibly TRBD2 (5 bases). Between the trimmed V and J ends, which lost 0 bases and 0 bases, there was a span of 7 bases. CDR1 SGDLS and CDR2 YYNGEE come from the germline V gene. The CDR3 length is 16 residues.

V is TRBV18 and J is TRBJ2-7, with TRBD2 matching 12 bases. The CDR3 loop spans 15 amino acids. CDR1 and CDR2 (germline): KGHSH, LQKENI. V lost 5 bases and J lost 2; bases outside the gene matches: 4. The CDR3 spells CASSATSGRPYEQYF. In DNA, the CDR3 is TGTGCCAGCTCAGCCACTAGCGGGAGGCCCTACGAGCAGTACTTC.

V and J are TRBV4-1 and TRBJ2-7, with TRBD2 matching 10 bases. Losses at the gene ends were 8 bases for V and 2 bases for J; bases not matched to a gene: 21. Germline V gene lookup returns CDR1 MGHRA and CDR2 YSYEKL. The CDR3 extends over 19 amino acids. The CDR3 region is CASGPPWEREGGVAYEQYF. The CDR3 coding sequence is TGCGCCAGCGGGCCTCCTTGGGAGCGGGAGGGAGGGGTCGCCTACGAGCAGTACTTC.

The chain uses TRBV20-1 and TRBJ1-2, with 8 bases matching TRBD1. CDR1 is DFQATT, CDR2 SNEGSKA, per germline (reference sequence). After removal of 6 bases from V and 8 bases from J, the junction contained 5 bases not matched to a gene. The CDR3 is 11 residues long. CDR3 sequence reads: CSARQGSGYTF. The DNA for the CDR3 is TGCAGTGCCAGACAGGGGAGCGGCTACACCTTC.

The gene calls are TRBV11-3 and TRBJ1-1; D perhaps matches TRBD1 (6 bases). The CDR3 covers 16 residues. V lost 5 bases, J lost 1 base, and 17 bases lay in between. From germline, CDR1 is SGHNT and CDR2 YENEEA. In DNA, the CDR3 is TGTGCCAGCAGCCCGGGGGGGGGCAGGCGGAACACTGAAGCTTTCTTT. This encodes CASSPGGGRRNTEAFF. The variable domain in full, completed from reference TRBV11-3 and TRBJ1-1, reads EAGVVQSPRYKIIEKKQPVAFWCNPISGHNTLYWYLQNLGQGPELLIRYENEEAVDDSQLPKDRFSAERLKGVDSTLKIQPAELGDSAVYLCASSPGGGRRNTEAFFGQGTRLTVV.

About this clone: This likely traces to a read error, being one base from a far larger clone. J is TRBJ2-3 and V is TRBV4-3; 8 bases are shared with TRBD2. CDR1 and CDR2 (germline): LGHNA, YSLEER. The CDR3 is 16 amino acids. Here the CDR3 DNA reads TGCGCCGGCAGCCAAGATAGGGGACTAGGCGCAGATACGCAGTATTTT. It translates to CAGSQDRGLGADTQYF.

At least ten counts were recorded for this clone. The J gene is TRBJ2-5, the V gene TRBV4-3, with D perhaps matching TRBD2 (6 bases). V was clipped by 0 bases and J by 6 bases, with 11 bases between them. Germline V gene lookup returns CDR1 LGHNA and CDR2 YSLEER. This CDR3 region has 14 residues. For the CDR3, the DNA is TGCGCCAGCAGCCAAGATGGGGAGGTAAAGACCCAGTACTTC. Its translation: CASSQDGEVKTQYF.

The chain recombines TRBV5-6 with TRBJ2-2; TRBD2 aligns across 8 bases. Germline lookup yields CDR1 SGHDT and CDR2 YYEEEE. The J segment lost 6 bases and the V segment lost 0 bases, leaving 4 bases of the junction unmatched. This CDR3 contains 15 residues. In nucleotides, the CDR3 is TGTGCCAGCAGCTTGGTACTAGCGGAAGCCGGGGAGCTGTTTTTT. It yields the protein CASSLVLAEAGELFF.

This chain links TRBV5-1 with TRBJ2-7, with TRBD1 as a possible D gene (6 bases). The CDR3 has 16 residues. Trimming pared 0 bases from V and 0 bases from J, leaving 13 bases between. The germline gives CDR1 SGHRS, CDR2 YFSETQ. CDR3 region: CASSLGPGQGSYEQYF. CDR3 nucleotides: TGCGCCAGCAGCTTGGGGCCGGGACAAGGCTCCTACGAGCAGTACTTC.

CDR3 bases: TGTGCCAGCAGCTTAGATGGGACAGACGGGAACACCATATATTTT. Amino acid sequence: CASSLDGTDGNTIYF. The chain combines TRBV11-2 with TRBJ1-3; 7 bases match TRBD1. The V and J ends lost 0 bases and 7 bases, in that order; junction bases with no gene match: 6. Germline-derived CDR1 and CDR2 are SGHAT and FQNNGV. The CDR3 covers 15 residues.

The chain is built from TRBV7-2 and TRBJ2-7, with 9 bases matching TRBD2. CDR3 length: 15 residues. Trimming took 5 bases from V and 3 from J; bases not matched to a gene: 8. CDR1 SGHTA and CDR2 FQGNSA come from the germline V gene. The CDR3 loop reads CASSMIAGAHYEQYF. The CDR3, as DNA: TGTGCCAGCAGCATGATAGCGGGAGCTCACTACGAGCAGTACTTC.

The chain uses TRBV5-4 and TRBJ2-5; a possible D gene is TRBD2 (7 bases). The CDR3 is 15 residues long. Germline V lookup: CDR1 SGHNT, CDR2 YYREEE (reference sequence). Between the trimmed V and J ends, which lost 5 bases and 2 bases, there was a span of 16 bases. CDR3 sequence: CASSGGGTTQETQYF. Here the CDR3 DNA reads TGTGCCAGCAGTGGGGGGGGCACGACACAAGAGACCCAGTACTTC.

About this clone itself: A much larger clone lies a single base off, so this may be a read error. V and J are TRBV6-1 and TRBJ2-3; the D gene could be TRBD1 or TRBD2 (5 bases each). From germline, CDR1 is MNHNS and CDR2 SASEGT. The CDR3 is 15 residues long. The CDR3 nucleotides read TGTGCCAGCAGTGAAGTGAGACTAAGCACAGGTACGCAGTATTTT. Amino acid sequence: CASSEVRLSTGTQYF.

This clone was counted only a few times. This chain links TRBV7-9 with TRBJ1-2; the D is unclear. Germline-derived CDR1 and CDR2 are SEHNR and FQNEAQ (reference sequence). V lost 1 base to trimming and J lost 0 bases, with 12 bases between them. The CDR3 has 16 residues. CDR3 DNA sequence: TGTGCCAGCAGCTTAGGCGGAGGTCAAGCTAACTATGGCTACACCTTC. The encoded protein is CASSLGGGQANYGYTF.

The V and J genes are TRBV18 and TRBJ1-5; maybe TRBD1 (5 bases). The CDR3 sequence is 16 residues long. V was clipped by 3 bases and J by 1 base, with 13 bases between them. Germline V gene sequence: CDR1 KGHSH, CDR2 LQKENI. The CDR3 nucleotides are TGTGCCAGCTCACCTCTACCGGGGGAGAGCAATCAGCCCCAGCATTTT. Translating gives CASSPLPGESNQPQHF.

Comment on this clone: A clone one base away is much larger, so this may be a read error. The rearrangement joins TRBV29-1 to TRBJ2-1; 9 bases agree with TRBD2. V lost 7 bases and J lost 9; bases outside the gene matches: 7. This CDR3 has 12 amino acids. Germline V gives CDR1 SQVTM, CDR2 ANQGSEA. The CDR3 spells CSGGLAGSEQFF. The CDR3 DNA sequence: TGCAGCGGGGGACTAGCTGGCAGTGAGCAGTTCTTC.

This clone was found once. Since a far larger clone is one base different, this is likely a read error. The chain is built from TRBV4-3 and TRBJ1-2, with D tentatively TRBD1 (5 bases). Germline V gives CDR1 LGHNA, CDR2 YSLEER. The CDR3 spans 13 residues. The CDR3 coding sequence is TGCGCCAGCAGCTCGACAGTAAACTATGTCTACACCTTC. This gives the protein CASSSTVNYVYTF.